This passage covers 5 T cell receptor beta chains from one sample sequenced in a study of technical replicates of blood from several donors. Some clones are missing from TCRdb's copy, which holds only in-frame ones; the method was immunoSEQ multiplex PCR. Of 85,000 or so clones listed, 85% to 95% are singletons. The material sequenced was T cells isolated from PBMCs. The receptor set was obtained from a human donor in good health.

This rearrangement joins TRBV2 to TRBJ2-7, with 7 bases lining up with TRBD1. This CDR3 has 13 residues. Germline loops: CDR1 SNHLY, CDR2 FYNNEI. J lost 4 bases, V lost 7 bases, and 7 bases had no gene match. CDR3 protein: CASNSGTAYEQYF. CDR3 nucleotide sequence: TGTGCCAGCAACTCCGGGACAGCATACGAGCAGTACTTC.

The chain is built from TRBV25-1 and TRBJ1-5; D ambiguous. V was pared by 10 bases and J by 0 bases, with 13 bases between. Germline values: CDR1 MGHDK, CDR2 SYGVNS. The CDR3 has 14 residues. The chain's CDR3 is CATSMGSSNQPQHF. CDR3 sequence (DNA): TGTGCCACCTCGATGGGCAGTAGCAATCAGCCCCAGCATTTT.

CDR3 in amino acids: CASSPWTGQSSNYGYTF. CDR3 sequence (DNA): TGCGCCAGCAGCCCCTGGACAGGGCAGAGTTCTAACTATGGCTACACCTTC. The chain employs TRBV5-1 and TRBJ1-2, with 8 nucleotides matching TRBD1. V shed 4 bases, J shed 0 bases, and the junction held 11 bases outside the gene matches. Germline V lookup: CDR1 SGHRS, CDR2 YFSETQ. This CDR3 has 17 residues.

The rearrangement uses TRBV4-1 and TRBJ1-5; possible D gene TRBD1, 5 bases. CDR3 length equals 14 residues. CDR1 and CDR2 (germline): MGHRA, YSYEKL. The V end was cut by 4 bases, the J end by 3 bases, with 10 bases between. CDR3 protein: CASSPGHSNQPQHF. The DNA of the CDR3 is TGCGCCAGCAGCCCCGGACACTCCAATCAGCCCCAGCATTTT.

The rearrangement links TRBV7-2 to TRBJ2-2, with 15 bases identical to TRBD2. Trimming at V came to 10 bases and at J to 7 bases, leaving 7 bases not matched to a gene. Germline assignment: CDR1 SGHTA and CDR2 FQGNSA. The CDR3 length is 15 residues. CDR3 amino acids: CATRTSGRANGELFF. CDR3 sequence (DNA): TGTGCCACCAGGACTAGCGGGAGGGCAAACGGGGAGCTGTTTTTT.